The 5 T cell receptor beta chains below all came from one sample that was sequenced in a study of CD8 T cells in Susac syndrome. RNA, at about 0.45 to 1 ug, was reverse transcribed with random hexamers. Using its own MiXCR run on the immunoSEQ multiplex PCR reads, TCRdb lists one record per CDR3 protein. The table records around 300,000 distinct CDR3 sequences, about 91% of them present only once. What was sequenced was CD8+ T cells from PBMCs. These receptors all stem from a human donor with multiple sclerosis.

CDR3 bases: TGTGCCAGCAGTTACGGGCCGGGCTCCTACAATGAGCAGTTCTTC. Translated, it gives CASSYGPGSYNEQFF. V and J are TRBV6-6 and TRBJ2-1; D uncertain. There are 15 residues in the CDR3. Germline V lookup: CDR1 MNHNY, CDR2 SVGAGI (reference sequence). Trimming took 2 bases from V and 0 from J, leaving 8 bases between them.

The genes are TRBV7-6 and TRBJ2-5; D gene ambiguous. The ends were cut back, 10 bases at V and 2 bases at J, with 17 bases in the middle. The CDR3 length is 14 residues. In germline, CDR1 is SGHVS, CDR2 FNYEAQ. CDR3: CATPHEHVQETQYF. CDR3 nucleotide sequence: TGTGCCACCCCCCATGAGCACGTACAAGAGACCCAGTACTTC. Complete variable domain (other parts from reference TRBV7-6 and TRBJ2-5): GAGVSQSPRYKVTKRGQDVALRCDPISGHVSLYWYRQALGQGPEFLTYFNYEAQQDKSGLPNDRFSAERPEGSISTLTIQRTEQRDSAMYRCATPHEHVQETQYFGPGTRLLVL.

The chain has TRBV7-2 and TRBJ2-1, with 7 bases fitting TRBD1. V lost 5 bases, J lost 2 bases, and 6 bases stayed unmatched. CDR1 is SGHTA, CDR2 FQGNSA, per germline. The CDR3 runs 15 residues. The CDR3 nucleotides are TGTGCCAGCAGCGCCCAGGGGGATGCCTACAATGAGCAGTTCTTC. Translating it yields CASSAQGDAYNEQFF.

As DNA, the CDR3 is TGTGCCAGCAGCCCTCGAAGGGAACTACAAGAGACCCAGTACTTC. Translating it yields CASSPRRELQETQYF. The gene calls are TRBV3-1 and TRBJ2-5; D not resolved. In germline, CDR1 is LGHDT, CDR2 YNNKEL (reference sequence). Trimming pared 4 bases from V and 2 bases from J, leaving 14 bases between. CDR3 length: 15 residues.

This chain uses TRBV4-2 with TRBJ2-2; D gene uncertain. Trimming removed 6 bases from V and 0 bases from J, with 14 bases in between. The CDR3 has 16 amino acids. Germline assignment: CDR1 LGHNA and CDR2 YNFKEQ. CDR3 in DNA: TGTGCCAGCAGGGAAATAGCAACCTCGAACACCGGGGAGCTGTTTTTT. Its protein is CASREIATSNTGELFF.